The present T cell receptor (beta chain) was sequenced within a study of tumor and adjacent non-tumor tissue in lung cancer. TCRbeta libraries were built with three rounds of nested PCR, modified from ARM-PCR. TCRdb used MiXCR to reprocess the multiplex PCR reads, holding one entry per CDR3 protein. The sample consists of more than 85,000 distinct CDR3 sequences, about 60% of them appearing once. CDR1 is MNHEY and CDR2 is SVGEGT in the germline V gene. The CDR3 contains 15 residues. As concerns this clonotype: It may be a read error: a sequence one base away is much more abundant.

No cell sorting was done before RNA was extracted from the tissue. The normal lung tissue was taken more than 3 cm from the tumor edge. The sequenced sample consisted of distant non-tumor lung tissue. V is TRBV6-2 or TRBV6-3 and J is TRBJ2-1; D is perhaps TRBD2 (6 bases). The receptor's source is a man aged 25 to 45 with non-small cell lung cancer. The CDR3 nucleotides are TGTGCCAGCAGCCTTCTTTTGGGGGGTGACAATGAGCAGCTCTTC. Amino acids: CASSLLLGGDNEQLF.